These 26 T cell receptor beta chains were sequenced from one sample in a study of memory CD4+ T cells and cytomegalovirus serostatus. Libraries were prepared by immunoSEQ multiplex PCR; TCRdb keeps only in-frame clonotypes and omits some of them. The table includes 50,000 or so clones, 83% detected once. The sort gate was single viable CD3+CD4+CD8-CD45RO+ cells for memory CD4+ T cells. Sequenced input: memory CD4+ T cells from blood. The receptors here all came from an adult in good health and CMV-seropositive.

The chain recombines TRBV10-2 with TRBJ1-4; D is undetermined. The CDR3 spans 13 residues. V dropped 5 bases and J dropped 6 bases, with 10 bases sitting between them. CDR1 WSHSY and CDR2 SAAADI come from the germline V gene. Here the CDR3 DNA reads TGCGCCAGCAGTCCGAGGACGGATGAAAAACTGTTTTTT. It encodes CASSPRTDEKLFF.

The J gene is TRBJ1-1, the V gene TRBV19, with 7 bases fitting TRBD1. The CDR3 has 17 residues. Germline loops: CDR1 LNHDA, CDR2 SQIVND (reference sequence). V shed 7 bases, J shed 0 bases, and the junction held 14 bases outside the gene matches. CDR3 in DNA: TGTGCCAGTATAGGAAGCAGGGGGGGGAGCATGAACACTGAAGCTTTCTTT. It is translated as CASIGSRGGSMNTEAFF. The whole variable domain, remainder taken from reference TRBV19 and TRBJ1-1, is DGGITQSPKYLFRKEGQNVTLSCEQNLNHDAMYWYRQDPGQGLRLIYYSQIVNDFQKGDIAEGYSVSREKKESFPLTVTSAQKNPTAFYLCASIGSRGGSMNTEAFFGQGTRLTVV.

The genes are TRBV5-3 and TRBJ2-7; 8 bases map to TRBD2. TRBV5-3 is an open reading frame, and its role is uncertain. The CDR3 runs 17 residues. V lost 5 bases to trimming and J lost 3 bases; unmatched junction nucleotides: 16. The CDR3 DNA reads TGTGCCAGAAGACCCCGCAGGGCCGGACTAGCATTCTACGAGCAGTACTTC. Its translation: CARRPRRAGLAFYEQYF.

This clone was detected a few times. The chain combines TRBV5-1 with TRBJ2-1; TRBD2 agrees at 8 bases. Trimming took 4 bases from V and 2 from J; bases not matched to a gene: 5. The CDR3 covers 15 residues. CDR1 and CDR2 (germline): SGHRS, YFSETQ. CDR3 sequence: CASSGSGAPYNEQFF. The DNA for the CDR3 is TGCGCCAGCAGCGGTAGCGGGGCCCCCTACAATGAGCAGTTCTTC.

V and J are TRBV28 and TRBJ2-3; 7 positions agree with TRBD1. Germline CDR1 and CDR2: MDHEN and SYDVKM. Trimming cost V 6 bases and J 2 bases; bases outside gene matches: 11. This CDR3 contains 16 residues. The CDR3 here is CASRYSGTALTDTQYF. The CDR3 DNA follows: TGTGCCAGCAGATATTCCGGGACAGCGCTCACAGATACGCAGTATTTT.

The chain combines TRBV2 with TRBJ1-1; tentative D call: TRBD1 (5 bases). The CDR3 is 14 residues long. V lost 3 bases to trimming and J lost 4 bases, with 12 bases between them. The germline V gene has CDR1 SNHLY and CDR2 FYNNEI. CDR3 amino acids: CASSDGLGGTEAFF. The CDR3 region has the DNA TGTGCCAGCAGTGATGGGCTGGGGGGCACTGAAGCTTTCTTT.

This chain links TRBV7-2 with TRBJ2-1, with D unresolved. V shed 8 bases and J shed 3 bases, with 8 bases lying between them. This CDR3 has 12 residues. In germline, CDR1 is SGHTA, CDR2 FQGNSA. CDR3 nucleotides: TGTGCCAGCGGACGGCGCTACAATGAGCAGTTCTTC. Its protein product is CASGRRYNEQFF.

The gene calls are TRBV2 and TRBJ1-2, with TRBD1 matching over 7 bases. J was trimmed by 6 bases and V by 5 bases; bases with no gene match: 24. The germline V gene encodes CDR1 SNHLY and CDR2 FYNNEI. The CDR3 runs to 19 residues. DNA of the CDR3: TGTGCCAGCAGTTCGGTCGGTACAAGGGGACAGAGGGACGTGCATGGCTACACCTTC. It encodes CASSSVGTRGQRDVHGYTF.

This clone was detected only a few times. The rearrangement joins TRBV4-1 to TRBJ2-2, with D uncertain. The V and J ends lost 5 bases and 6 bases respectively, with 10 bases between them. The CDR3 has 13 residues. Germline CDR1 MGHRA, CDR2 YSYEKL. This CDR3 is CASSRVEAGELFF. As DNA, the CDR3 is TGCGCCAGCAGCAGGGTAGAGGCCGGGGAGCTGTTTTTT.

This clone was seen only a few times. The chain couples TRBV6-1 to TRBJ2-1; 12 bases line up with TRBD2. CDR3 length: 13 residues. J lost 8 bases, V lost 5 bases, and 1 base had no gene match. CDR1 is MNHNS, CDR2 SASEGT, per germline. The CDR3 sequence is CASSRTSGDEQFF. Here the CDR3 DNA reads TGTGCCAGCAGTAGGACTAGCGGGGATGAGCAGTTCTTC.

The V gene is TRBV5-1, the J gene TRBJ2-5; TRBD2 aligns across 7 bases. J gave up 3 bases and V 0 bases, and 2 bases lay outside the gene matches. This CDR3 is 14 amino acids long. Germline-derived CDR1 and CDR2 are SGHRS and YFSETQ. CDR3 in DNA: TGCGCCAGCAGCTTGGAGAGCGGGGAAGAGACCCAGTACTTC. Protein product: CASSLESGEETQYF. The whole variable domain, filled in from reference TRBV5-1 and TRBJ2-5, reads KAGVTQTPRYLIKTRGQQVTLSCSPISGHRSVSWYQQTPGQGLQFLFEYFSETQRNKGNFPGRFSGRQFSNSRSEMNVSTLELGDSALYLCASSLESGEETQYFGPGTRLLVL.

With respect to this clone: One end of the junction is discordant with germline, which a read error may explain. V usage is TRBV7-7 and J usage is TRBJ2-5; no clear D. CDR1 is SSHAT, CDR2 FNYEAQ, per germline (reference sequence). The CDR3 contains 15 residues. CDR3 in DNA: TGTGCTAGCAGCTCCGGTTCCAGCGTGGGGGAGACCCAGTACTTC. This gives the protein CASSSGSSVGETQYF.

The chain has TRBV19 and TRBJ1-5; the D gene is possibly TRBD1 (5 bases). This CDR3 has 14 amino acids. Germline loops: CDR1 LNHDA, CDR2 SQIVND (reference sequence). V was clipped by 7 bases and J by 2 bases, with 12 bases between them. CDR3 loop: CASTFVGGNQPQHF. The CDR3 DNA reads TGTGCCAGTACCTTTGTAGGGGGCAATCAGCCCCAGCATTTT.

This chain uses TRBV19 with TRBJ1-6; 8 nucleotides match TRBD1. Trimming at V came to 3 bases and at J to 7 bases, leaving 5 bases not matched to a gene. The CDR3 has 15 residues. Germline values: CDR1 LNHDA, CDR2 SQIVND (reference sequence). CDR3 in DNA: TGTGCCAGTAGTATCCTAACAGGGGGAAATTCACCCCTCCACTTT. The encoded protein is CASSILTGGNSPLHF.

The chain joins TRBV7-2 to TRBJ2-2; D is undetermined. CDR1 and CDR2 (germline): SGHTA, FQGNSA. The length of the CDR3 is 12 residues. Trimming took 4 bases from V and 8 from J, leaving 8 bases between them. CDR3 nucleotides: TGTGCCAGCAGCTCCCGCCTTGGGGAGCTGTTTTTT. As protein: CASSSRLGELFF.

The chain carries TRBV7-2 and TRBJ1-1, with 7 nucleotides matching TRBD1. V dropped 6 bases and J dropped 6; count of bases not matched to a gene: 10. The CDR3 has 14 residues. CDR1 is SGHTA and CDR2 is FQGNSA in the germline V gene. CDR3 residues: CASSSGQVLAEAFF. The DNA for the CDR3 is TGTGCCAGCAGTTCAGGACAGGTACTGGCTGAAGCTTTCTTT.

V gene TRBV21-1 combines with J gene TRBJ1-2. TRBV21-1 is flagged as a pseudogene. This CDR3 has 12 amino acids. This chain's CDR3 is CASSKVPYGYTF. The DNA for the CDR3 is TGTGCCAGCAGCAAAGTTCCCTATGGCTACACCTTC.

The V gene is TRBV18, the J gene TRBJ2-3; no definite D call. Germline V lookup: CDR1 KGHSH, CDR2 LQKENI. The CDR3 runs 13 residues. Trimming took off 6 bases at V and 4 bases at J, with 11 bases between the two ends. The CDR3 here is CASSISGPDTQYF. Here the CDR3 DNA reads TGTGCCAGCTCTATTTCGGGCCCAGATACGCAGTATTTT. The variable domain in full, with the rest retrieved from reference TRBV18 and TRBJ2-3, is NAGVMQNPRHLVRRRGQEARLRCSPMKGHSHVYWYRQLPEEGLKFMVYLQKENIIDESGMPKERFSAEFPKEGPSILRIQQVVRGDSAAYFCASSISGPDTQYFGPGTRLTVL.

CDR3 in DNA: TGTGCCAGCAGTTTCTCCGGGACTAGCGGGAGTTGGTACGAGCAGTACTTC. This gives the protein CASSFSGTSGSWYEQYF. The chain is built from TRBV28 and TRBJ2-7; 14 bases fit TRBD2. The germline V gene encodes CDR1 MDHEN and CDR2 SYDVKM. The ends lost 3 bases at V and 4 bases at J; junction bases unmatched: 8. The CDR3 has 17 amino acids.

The rearrangement links TRBV1 to TRBJ2-1; TRBD1, the table's D call, lacks a check against the DNA. TRBV1 is annotated as a pseudogene. The CDR3 runs 17 residues. CDR3 DNA sequence: TGCACCAGCAGCCAAGGCGCTTCCCGTATGGGGCACCGGGAGCAGTTCTTC. Amino acid sequence: CTSSQGASRMGHREQFF.

This clone was found once. Other DNA sequences in this specimen translate into the identical CDR3. The chain recombines TRBV18 with TRBJ2-5, with no clear D. The CDR3 covers 13 residues. Germline-derived CDR1 and CDR2 are KGHSH and LQKENI. Trimming removed 4 bases at V and 1 base at J, with 7 bases between. The CDR3 loop is CASSQSGQETQYF. The CDR3 coding sequence is TGTGCCAGCTCACAATCAGGCCAAGAGACCCAGTACTTC.

The J gene is TRBJ2-4, the V gene TRBV18, with D possibly TRBD2 on 6 matching bases. This CDR3 region has 14 residues. The V gene lost 2 bases and the J gene lost 6 bases, with 11 bases spanning the gap. Per germline, CDR1 KGHSH and CDR2 LQKENI. The CDR3 reads CASSPGEVSNIQYF. The CDR3 DNA reads TGTGCCAGCTCACCAGGGGAGGTATCAAACATTCAGTACTTC. Looking up the rest from reference TRBV18 and TRBJ2-4 gives the full variable domain: NAGVMQNPRHLVRRRGQEARLRCSPMKGHSHVYWYRQLPEEGLKFMVYLQKENIIDESGMPKERFSAEFPKEGPSILRIQQVVRGDSAAYFCASSPGEVSNIQYFGAGTRLSVL.

This rearrangement joins TRBV6-6 to TRBJ1-5; 9 nucleotides match TRBD1. The CDR3 is made up of 14 amino acids. Germline V CDR1 and CDR2: MNHNY, SVGAGI (reference sequence). The trim removed 10 bases at V and 4 bases at J, leaving 8 bases unmatched. In DNA form, the CDR3 reads TGTGCCACCGGACAGGGGTTGGGAAATCAGCCCCAGCATTTT. This translates into CATGQGLGNQPQHF.

The CDR3 DNA sequence: TGTGCCAGCAGCTTAAATCCCGCACCCGGTGGCTACACCTTC. Residues: CASSLNPAPGGYTF. The V gene is TRBV11-2, the J gene TRBJ1-2; D gene unclear. Germline V CDR1 and CDR2: SGHAT, FQNNGV. The V end lost 2 bases, the J end lost 7 bases, and 14 bases lay between the germline ends. This CDR3 has 14 residues. Looking up the rest from reference TRBV11-2 and TRBJ1-2 gives the full variable domain: EAGVAQSPRYKIIEKRQSVAFWCNPISGHATLYWYQQILGQGPKLLIQFQNNGVVDDSQLPKDRFSAERLKGVDSTLKIQPAKLEDSAVYLCASSLNPAPGGYTFGSGTRLTVV.

The chain employs TRBV11-1 and TRBJ2-1; D might be TRBD1 or TRBD2, each matching 6 bases. V lost 2 bases, J lost 0 bases, and 14 bases lay in between. The CDR3 has 17 residues. The V gene's germline CDR1 is SGHAT and CDR2 FQDESV (reference sequence). The CDR3 reads CASSLLGGVYSYNEQFF. As DNA, the CDR3 is TGTGCCAGCAGCTTACTGGGGGGCGTCTACTCCTACAATGAGCAGTTCTTC. Full variable domain (missing parts from reference TRBV11-1 and TRBJ2-1): EAEVAQSPRYKITEKSQAVAFWCDPISGHATLYWYRQILGQGPELLVQFQDESVVDDSQLPKDRFSAERLKGVDSTLKIQPAELGDSAMYLCASSLLGGVYSYNEQFFGPGTRLTVL.

This clone was detected only once. The J gene is TRBJ2-3, the V gene TRBV9, with 11 bases that match TRBD2. The CDR3 has 18 residues. V dropped 4 bases and J dropped 5; count of bases not matched to a gene: 15. The V gene's germline CDR1 is SGDLS and CDR2 YYNGEE. CDR3 coding DNA: TGTGCCAGCAGCCCGATAGCGGGAGGGCCAGCAGTTCAAGATACGCAGTATTTT. The encoded protein is CASSPIAGGPAVQDTQYF.